Listed here are 9 T cell receptor beta chains from one sample, sequenced in a study of metastatic and nonmetastatic thyroid tumors. TCRdb re-processed the PCR reads through MiXCR. The table records roughly 72,000 clones, roughly 18% of them present only once. Treatment of any kind had been given to no patient before thyroid surgery. Input material: blood. Receptors originate from a female donor with papillary thyroid cancer or a benign thyroid nodule (not recorded which). Some clones in this sample may be carry-over from other donors' samples.

This clone was detected a few times. This chain links TRBV19 with TRBJ2-2; weak D call: TRBD1 (6 bases). The V and J ends lost 7 bases and 1 base respectively, with 7 bases between them. Germline V gives CDR1 LNHDA, CDR2 SQIVND (reference sequence). The CDR3 runs to 13 residues. The CDR3 loop reads CASKTGNTGELFF. The CDR3 DNA is TGTGCCAGTAAGACAGGGAACACCGGGGAGCTGTTTTTT.

This clone was picked up many times. The J gene is TRBJ2-7, the V gene TRBV3-1, with D perhaps TRBD1 (5 bases). The germline V gene encodes CDR1 LGHDT and CDR2 YNNKEL (reference sequence). The V gene lost 4 bases and the J gene lost 6 bases, with 10 bases spanning the gap. This CDR3 has 12 amino acids. The CDR3 reads CASSRDQGEQYF. CDR3 in DNA: TGTGCCAGCAGCCGCGACCAGGGCGAGCAGTACTTC.

This clone appeared many times. This chain links TRBV13 with TRBJ2-2; 11 bases align to TRBD1. The CDR3 consists of 16 residues. Germline assignment: CDR1 PRHDT and CDR2 FYEKMQ (reference sequence). J gave up 4 bases and V 2 bases, and 3 bases lay outside the gene matches. The CDR3 is CASSLRDRGVTGELFF. The CDR3 DNA reads TGTGCCAGCAGCTTAAGGGACAGGGGGGTCACCGGGGAGCTGTTTTTT.

CDR3 DNA: TGTGCCAGCAGCTTAAGTTCCAGGGTAGATACGCAGTATTTT. Its translation is CASSLSSRVDTQYF. The rearrangement uses TRBV7-3 and TRBJ2-3, with D tentatively TRBD1 (5 bases). The CDR3 loop spans 14 amino acids. V was pared by 1 base and J by 5 bases, with 10 bases between. CDR1 and CDR2 from the germline V gene are SGHTA and FQGTGA.

This clone was seen at least ten times. For the CDR3, the DNA is TGTGCCAGCAGCGTAGGGGGTAGCGGGAGTGATGAGCAGTTCTTC. Translation gives CASSVGGSGSDEQFF. This chain uses TRBV9 with TRBJ2-1, with TRBD2 identical over 9 bases. V was pared by 0 bases and J by 8 bases, with 6 bases of the junction left unmatched. Germline V gives CDR1 SGDLS, CDR2 YYNGEE. The CDR3 totals 15 residues.

This clone showed up just once. Just one base apart from a much larger clone, this may be a read error. The V gene is TRBV7-9, the J gene TRBJ1-2; the match to TRBD1 covers 8 bases. CDR3 size: 13 residues. J gave up 8 bases and V 3 bases, and 5 bases lay outside the gene matches. Germline-derived CDR1 and CDR2 are SEHNR and FQNEAQ (reference sequence). The CDR3 region has the DNA TGTGCCAGCAGCTTTGGGACAGGATGCGGCTACACCTTC. Its translation: CASSFGTGCGYTF. The full variable domain, with the rest looked up from reference TRBV7-9 and TRBJ1-2, is DTGVSQNPRHKITKRGQNVTFRCDPISEHNRLYWYRQTLGQGPEFLTYFQNEAQLEKSRLLSDRFSAERPKGSFSTLEIQRTEQGDSAMYLCASSFGTGCGYTFGSGTRLTVV.

This clone has more than one count but fewer than ten. The CDR3 sequence: CAGKQDGRAYYTF. The CDR3 nucleotides read TGTGCCGGCAAGCAGGATGGTAGGGCTTACTACACCTTC. The chain links TRBV6-1 to TRBJ1-2; D is unresolved. This CDR3 has 13 amino acids. Per germline, CDR1 MNHNS and CDR2 SASEGT. Trimming left V 11 bases short and J 10 bases short, with 23 bases between.

The CDR3 reads CSARDQQVWHQPQHF. CDR3 sequence (DNA): TGCAGTGCTAGAGATCAACAGGTATGGCATCAGCCCCAGCATTTT. This chain links TRBV20-1 with TRBJ1-5; D perhaps matches TRBD1 (5 bases). This CDR3 has 15 amino acids. Germline V gives CDR1 DFQATT, CDR2 SNEGSKA (reference sequence). The V end was cut by 0 bases, the J end by 5 bases, with 14 bases between.

This clone was found many times. CDR3 in amino acids: CASGLSPLVSEAFF. CDR3 coding DNA: TGTGCTAGTGGTTTGAGCCCTCTAGTCTCTGAAGCTTTCTTT. This chain joins TRBV12-5 and TRBJ1-1; D call uncertain. The V end was cut by 2 bases, the J end by 6 bases, with 13 bases between. CDR1 is LGHNT and CDR2 is FRNRAP in the germline V gene. The length of the CDR3 is 14 residues.